This passage covers 6 T cell receptor beta chains from one sample sequenced in a study of vaccination and CD4 T cells after COVID-19. With the Oncomine TCR Beta short-read assay, DNA from cultured CD4+ T cells was sequenced. TCRdb recomputed calls from the PCR reads with MiXCR, one row per CDR3 protein. The data show about 7,000 distinct CDR3 sequences, more than 60% seen once. Treatment specified: approximately 9-day PBMC culture with coronavirus spike peptide pools or control peptides (ViraFEST assay). No cognate antigen is known for these TCRs. The sequencing sample was made of CD4+ T cells from blood, cultured in vitro. All receptors derive from a human donor who had recovered from COVID-19.

By proportion, this clonotype is medium-sized. The gene calls are TRBV15 and TRBJ1-5; TRBD1 aligns across 8 bases. CDR1 and CDR2 (germline): LNHNV, YYDKDF (reference sequence). V gave up 2 bases and J gave up 4 bases; unmatched junction bases: 13. The CDR3 is 18 residues long. CDR3 protein: CATSRFIRGQPVNQPQHF. CDR3 nucleotides: TGTGCCACCAGCAGATTCATCAGGGGGCAACCCGTTAATCAGCCCCAGCATTTT.

In its sample, this clonotype is medium-sized. The rearrangement links TRBV20-1 to TRBJ2-3, with a weak D call TRBD2 (6 bases). Deletions cut 6 bases from V and 2 bases from J, with 9 bases between. Per the germline V gene, CDR1 is DFQATT and CDR2 is SNEGSKA (reference sequence). The CDR3 is 12 residues long. The CDR3 nucleotides read TGCAGTGCAGCACTAGCCACAGATACGCAGTATTTT. It is translated as CSAALATDTQYF.

This chain connects TRBV20-1 to TRBJ1-1; D is undetermined. V shed 3 bases and J shed 0 bases, with 5 bases lying between them. The germline gives CDR1 DFQATT, CDR2 SNEGSKA (reference sequence). This CDR3 is 12 amino acids long. CDR3 DNA sequence: TGCAGTGCTAGTAGGATGAACACTGAAGCTTTCTTT. Translation gives CSASRMNTEAFF.

The CDR3 spells CASSFGLADIHETQYF. CDR3 nucleotides: TGTGCCAGCAGTTTCGGGCTAGCGGATATTCATGAGACCCAGTACTTC. The V and J genes are TRBV12-3 or TRBV12-4 and TRBJ2-5; 7 positions agree with TRBD2. This CDR3 comprises 16 residues. After removal of 3 bases from V and 5 bases from J, the junction contained 12 bases not matched to a gene.

This clonotype has more than one count but fewer than ten. V is TRBV4-3 and J is TRBJ1-6, with 8 bases matching TRBD1. Per the germline V gene, CDR1 is LGHNA and CDR2 is YSLEER. J lost 6 bases, V lost 4 bases, and 5 bases had no gene match. The CDR3 is made up of 15 amino acids. In DNA, the CDR3 is TGCGCCAGCAGCCGTGGACAGGGAGGTAATTCACCCCTCCACTTT. Protein product: CASSRGQGGNSPLHF.

J is TRBJ2-3 and V is TRBV6-4; 10 nucleotides agree with TRBD2. The CDR3 loop spans 14 amino acids. The ends lost 5 bases at V and 4 bases at J; junction bases unmatched: 3. The germline V gene has CDR1 MRHNA and CDR2 SNTAGT. The CDR3 is CASSSSGSSDTQYF. The CDR3 DNA reads as TGTGCCAGCAGTTCTAGCGGGAGCTCAGATACGCAGTATTTT.